This entry features one TCR beta chain sequence. The antigen remains undetermined. This CDR3 region has 13 residues. Germline-derived CDR1 and CDR2 are DFQATT and SNEGSKA (reference sequence). Trimming took 6 bases from V and 4 from J; bases not matched to a gene: 8. This sample was taken from a study of identical twins. Study results and limitations: Weaker excess twin sharing was observed in beta out-of-frame sequences.

TCRdb fed the 5' RACE reads into MiXCR, producing one record per CDR3 protein. This table holds approximately 700,000 distinct CDR3 sequences, 18% found once. The sample was also linked to a second study, of T cells expressing NK-cell markers.

Material for sequencing was PBMCs. This clonotype originated in a woman younger than 35 in good health. V gene TRBV20-1 combines with J gene TRBJ2-7; 8 bases map to TRBD1. This CDR3 reads CSARTGLGYEQYF. Written as DNA, the CDR3 is TGCAGTGCCCGGACAGGGTTGGGGTACGAGCAGTACTTC.